This T cell receptor beta chain was retrieved from a study of blood T cells in healthy people across ages. The study, taken as a whole, reports: The unknown donor CMV status may have confounded expanded clonotype changes.

Per sample, no less than 5 micrograms of total RNA were extracted. A second PCR, run for about 6 to 12 cycles, used a sample-barcoded 5' primer plus a J-beta primer mix. Every sample gave at least 3 million paired-end reads containing CDR3. TCRdb passed the 5' RACE reads through MiXCR, listing each CDR3 protein once. The sample contains 1.5 million to 2 million distinct CDR3 sequences, 49% of which appear only once. Losses at the gene ends were 6 bases for V and 9 bases for J; bases not matched to a gene: 14. The CDR3 spans 15 residues. From germline, CDR1 is SGHVS and CDR2 FQNEAQ. Regarding this clonotype: The target antigen is unknown.

This rearrangement joins TRBV7-8 to TRBJ2-1; 7 nucleotides align to TRBD2. Sequencing used blood. The sequence derives from a woman between 40 and 55 years old in good health. The CDR3 nucleotides are TGTGCCAGCAGTCCCAATAGGGCGGGGGTCATTGAGCAGTTCTTC. Residues: CASSPNRAGVIEQFF.